This TCR beta chain derives from a study of blood T cell repertoires in COVID-19. Germline CDR1 KGHDR, CDR2 SFDVKD. The CDR3 runs to 13 residues. Trimming removed 5 bases from V and 0 bases from J, with 6 bases in between. Only in-frame clones appear in the TCRdb table, and some are missing; sequencing was by immunoSEQ multiplex PCR. The table shows about 230,000 clones, with around four fifths occurring only once. The V gene is TRBV24-1, the J gene TRBJ1-2; the D gene is possibly TRBD1 (5 bases). Sample: peripheral blood. The clonotype originates from a middle-aged man with active or convalescent COVID-19. The CDR3 sequence: CATSGDSNYGYTF. As DNA, the CDR3 is TGTGCCACCAGTGGGGACTCTAACTATGGCTACACCTTC.